The 11 T cell receptor beta chains below all came from one sample that was sequenced in a study of cytomegalovirus exposure and HLA in healthy donors. TCRdb's copy holds only in-frame clones and misses some; the assay was immunoSEQ multiplex PCR. The repertoire holds 200,000 to 250,000 clones, with about nine tenths as singletons. Sequenced material: PBMCs. These receptors all stem from a woman in her late teens or twenties in good health and CMV-seropositive.

The chain carries TRBV19 and TRBJ1-1, with a possible D match to TRBD1 (5 bases). The CDR3 sequence is 13 residues long. Trimming stripped 0 bases from V and 13 bases from J, with 15 bases between. In germline, CDR1 is LNHDA, CDR2 SQIVND (reference sequence). The CDR3 coding sequence is TGTGCCAGTAGTATAGATCCGCACAGGATGGGTTTCTTT. It yields the protein CASSIDPHRMGFF. Complete variable domain (other parts from reference TRBV19 and TRBJ1-1): DGGITQSPKYLFRKEGQNVTLSCEQNLNHDAMYWYRQDPGQGLRLIYYSQIVNDFQKGDIAEGYSVSREKKESFPLTVTSAQKNPTAFYLCASSIDPHRMGFFGQGTRLTVV.

A single count supports this clone. The gene calls are TRBV29-1 and TRBJ2-7; D call uncertain. Per the germline V gene, CDR1 is SQVTM and CDR2 is ANQGSEA. CDR3 length: 14 residues. Between the trimmed V and J ends, which lost 2 bases and 2 bases, there was a span of 13 bases. CDR3 in amino acids: CSVETPTRPYEQYF. The CDR3 coding sequence is TGCAGCGTTGAAACCCCGACTCGACCCTACGAGCAGTACTTC.

A few counts support this clone. CDR3 amino acids: CASSPGQGPTEAFF. The CDR3 coding sequence is TGTGCCAGCTCACCCGGACAGGGACCTACTGAAGCTTTCTTT. The chain uses TRBV18 and TRBJ1-1; 8 bases agree with TRBD1. The CDR3 length is 14 residues. V lost 3 bases, J lost 5 bases, and 5 bases stayed unmatched. Germline V gives CDR1 KGHSH, CDR2 LQKENI.

Worth noting for this clone: Other DNA sequences in this sample translate to the same CDR3. In nucleotides, the CDR3 is TGTGCCACCAGCTCCCGCGGGGGTCAGCCCCAGCATTTT. Translation: CATSSRGGQPQHF. The rearrangement joins TRBV15 to TRBJ1-5, with D tentatively TRBD1 (5 bases). CDR1 and CDR2 (germline): LNHNV, YYDKDF (reference sequence). CDR3 length: 13 residues. Trimming took 5 bases from V and 6 from J, leaving 11 bases between them.

This rearrangement joins TRBV19 to TRBJ1-2; TRBD1 matches 11 bases. From germline, CDR1 is LNHDA and CDR2 SQIVND (reference sequence). The J segment lost 6 bases and the V segment lost 5 bases, leaving 2 bases of the junction unmatched. This CDR3 is 13 amino acids long. CDR3 protein: CASSWTGGHGYTF. The DNA of the CDR3 is TGTGCCAGTAGTTGGACAGGGGGCCATGGCTACACCTTC.

The chain joins TRBV7-8 to TRBJ1-1; a possible D gene is TRBD1 (5 bases). Germline CDR1 and CDR2: SGHVS and FQNEAQ. Trimming left V 5 bases short and J 5 bases short, with 15 bases between. This CDR3 is 14 amino acids long. CDR3 sequence (DNA): TGTGCCAGCAGCGCGCCAGGGAGGGTGACTGAAGCTTTCTTT. It yields the protein CASSAPGRVTEAFF.

The V gene is TRBV27, the J gene TRBJ2-7; 7 nucleotides align to TRBD2. Germline V gene sequence: CDR1 MNHEY, CDR2 SMNVEV (reference sequence). Trimming removed 2 bases from V and 2 bases from J; junction bases left unmatched: 6. This CDR3 is built from 15 residues. CDR3 in amino acids: CASSLRGSLTYEQYF. The CDR3 DNA sequence: TGTGCCAGCAGTTTACGCGGGAGCCTTACCTACGAGCAGTACTTC.

The rearrangement links TRBV9 to TRBJ2-1; 8 bases line up with TRBD2. Germline assignment: CDR1 SGDLS and CDR2 YYNGEE. The J segment lost 9 bases and the V segment lost 4 bases, leaving 15 bases of the junction unmatched. This CDR3 is built from 16 residues. This chain's CDR3 is CASSLPGLEEEGEQFF. The CDR3 DNA is TGTGCCAGCAGCCTTCCGGGACTAGAAGAGGAGGGTGAGCAGTTCTTC.

The V gene is TRBV25-1, the J gene TRBJ1-5; 7 bases map to TRBD1. The germline gives CDR1 MGHDK, CDR2 SYGVNS. V was clipped by 4 bases and J by 5 bases; unmatched bases: 8. CDR3 length: 15 residues. The CDR3 reads CASSVTGTEDQPQHF. CDR3 DNA sequence: TGTGCCAGCAGTGTGACCGGGACAGAGGATCAGCCCCAGCATTTT.

The V and J genes are TRBV28 and TRBJ1-1; possible D gene TRBD1, 6 bases. This CDR3 is 17 amino acids long. Trimming removed 0 bases from V and 0 bases from J, with 14 bases in between. The germline CDR1 and CDR2 sequences are MDHEN and SYDVKM. CDR3 protein: CASSLWRGGVMNTEAFF. The CDR3 coding sequence is TGTGCCAGCAGTTTATGGAGGGGGGGCGTCATGAACACTGAAGCTTTCTTT.

The chain links TRBV6-1 to TRBJ2-1; no firm D call. Between the trimmed V and J ends, which lost 2 bases and 9 bases, there was a span of 11 bases. This CDR3 region has 13 residues. CDR1 is MNHNS and CDR2 is SASEGT in the germline V gene. CDR3 DNA sequence: TGTGCCAGCAGTGAAAGTCCCCACAGTGAGCAGTTCTTC. This gives the protein CASSESPHSEQFF.